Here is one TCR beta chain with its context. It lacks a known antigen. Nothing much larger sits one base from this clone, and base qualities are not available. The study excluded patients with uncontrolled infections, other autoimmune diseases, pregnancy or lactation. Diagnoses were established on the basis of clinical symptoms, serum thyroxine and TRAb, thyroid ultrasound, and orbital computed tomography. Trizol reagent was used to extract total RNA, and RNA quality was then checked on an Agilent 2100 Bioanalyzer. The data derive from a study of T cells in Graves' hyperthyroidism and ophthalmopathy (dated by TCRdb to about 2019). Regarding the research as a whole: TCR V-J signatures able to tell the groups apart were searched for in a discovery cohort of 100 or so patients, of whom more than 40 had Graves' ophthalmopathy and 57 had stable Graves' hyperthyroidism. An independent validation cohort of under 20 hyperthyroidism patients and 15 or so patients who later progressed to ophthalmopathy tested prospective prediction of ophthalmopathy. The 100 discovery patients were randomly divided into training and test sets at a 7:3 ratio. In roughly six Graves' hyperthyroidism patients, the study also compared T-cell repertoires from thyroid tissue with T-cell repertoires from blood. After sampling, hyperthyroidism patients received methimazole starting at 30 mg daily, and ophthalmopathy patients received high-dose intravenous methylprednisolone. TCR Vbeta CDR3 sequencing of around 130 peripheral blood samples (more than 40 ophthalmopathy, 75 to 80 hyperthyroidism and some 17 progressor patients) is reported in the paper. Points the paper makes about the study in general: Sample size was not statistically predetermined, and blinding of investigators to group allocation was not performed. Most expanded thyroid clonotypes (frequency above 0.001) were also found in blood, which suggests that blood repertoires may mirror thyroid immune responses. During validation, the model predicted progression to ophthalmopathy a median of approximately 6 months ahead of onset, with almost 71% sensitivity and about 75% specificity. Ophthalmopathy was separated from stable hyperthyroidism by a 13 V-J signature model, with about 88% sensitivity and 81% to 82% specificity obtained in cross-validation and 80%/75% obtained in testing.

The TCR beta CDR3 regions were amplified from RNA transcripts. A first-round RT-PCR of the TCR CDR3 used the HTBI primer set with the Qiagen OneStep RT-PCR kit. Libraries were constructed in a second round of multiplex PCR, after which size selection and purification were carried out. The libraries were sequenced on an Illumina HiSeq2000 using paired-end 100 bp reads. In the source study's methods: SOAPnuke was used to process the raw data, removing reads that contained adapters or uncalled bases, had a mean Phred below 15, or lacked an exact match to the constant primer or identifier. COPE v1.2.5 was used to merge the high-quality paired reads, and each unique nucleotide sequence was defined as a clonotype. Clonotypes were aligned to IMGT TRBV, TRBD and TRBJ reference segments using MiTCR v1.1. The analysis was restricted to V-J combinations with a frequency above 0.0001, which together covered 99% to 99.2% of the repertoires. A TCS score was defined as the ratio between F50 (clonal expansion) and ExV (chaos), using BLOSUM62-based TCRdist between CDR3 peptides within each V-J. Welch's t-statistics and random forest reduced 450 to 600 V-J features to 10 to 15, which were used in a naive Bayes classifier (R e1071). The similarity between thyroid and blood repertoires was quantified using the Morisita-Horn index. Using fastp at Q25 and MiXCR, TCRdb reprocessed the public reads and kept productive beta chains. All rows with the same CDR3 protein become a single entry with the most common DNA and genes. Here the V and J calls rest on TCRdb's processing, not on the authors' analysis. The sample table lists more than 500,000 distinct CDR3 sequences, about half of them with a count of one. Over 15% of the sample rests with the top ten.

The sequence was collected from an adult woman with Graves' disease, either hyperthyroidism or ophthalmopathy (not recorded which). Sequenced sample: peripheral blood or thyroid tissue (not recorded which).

The nucleotides read TGTGCCAGCAGCCACACTAGCGGGAGTACAAGTGAGCAGTTCTTC. Translated, it reads CASSHTSGSTSEQFF. The rearrangement joined TRBV7-9 to TRBJ2-1, with 11 junctional bases fitting TRBD2. V loses 5 bases at its end and J loses 9 bases; junction bases beyond the gene matches: 9. From its cysteine to its phenylalanine, the CDR3 spans 15 amino acids. Just the 45-base CDR3 DNA is kept, in frame starting at base 1. CDR1 and CDR2, looked up from the germline V gene (reference sequence), are SEHNR and FQNEAQ.